The 25 T cell receptor beta chains given below trace back to one sample, sequenced in a study of T cell responses to AZD1222 COVID-19 vaccine. The repertoire was sequenced with immunoSEQ multiplex PCR; TCRdb's copy has only in-frame clones and lacks some. The sample records 85,000 to 120,000 clones, about 88% being singletons. The material sequenced was peripheral blood, taken on day 0 of AZD1222 vaccination. These receptors were taken from an adult in good health.

CDR3 bases: TGTGCCAGTAGTATGGGACCTGAGCAGTTCTTC. Translation gives CASSMGPEQFF. The chain couples TRBV19 to TRBJ2-1; either TRBD1 or TRBD2 may fit D (5 bases each). Germline loops: CDR1 LNHDA, CDR2 SQIVND (reference sequence). Trimming cost V 3 bases and J 9 bases, with 6 bases left between them. This CDR3 contains 11 residues.

This sequence joins TRBV19 and TRBJ1-1; 9 nucleotides align to TRBD1. The V gene's germline CDR1 is LNHDA and CDR2 SQIVND (reference sequence). Trimming at V came to 7 bases and at J to 4 bases, leaving 10 bases not matched to a gene. The CDR3 consists of 15 residues. The CDR3 sequence: CASILLGQGSTEAFF. The CDR3 DNA is TGTGCCAGTATCCTTCTCGGACAGGGGTCCACTGAAGCTTTCTTT.

The V call is TRBV28, the J call TRBJ1-2; 9 bases map to TRBD1. Germline CDR1 reads MDHEN; CDR2 reads SYDVKM. This CDR3 region has 15 residues. V lost 8 bases to trimming and J lost 8 bases; unmatched junction nucleotides: 15. The CDR3 nucleotides are TGTGCCAGCTGGGAACAGGGACAGGGTTCTTACGGCTACACCTTC. It translates to CASWEQGQGSYGYTF.

This rearrangement joins TRBV7-8 to TRBJ1-5; maybe TRBD1 (5 bases). CDR3 length: 16 residues. The germline V gene has CDR1 SGHVS and CDR2 FQNEAQ. V dropped 5 bases and J dropped 2 bases, with 16 bases sitting between them. CDR3 sequence: CASSPPGGGGNQPQHF. As DNA, the CDR3 is TGTGCCAGCAGCCCCCCGGGGGGTGGGGGCAATCAGCCCCAGCATTTT.

CDR3 DNA: TGTGCCATCCTGCCGGGGGGAGGATACTATGGCTACACCTTC. Amino acids: CAILPGGGYYGYTF. The chain couples TRBV28 to TRBJ1-2; maybe TRBD1 (5 bases). Between the trimmed V and J ends, which lost 10 bases and 3 bases, there was a span of 18 bases. There are 14 residues in the CDR3. CDR1 and CDR2 (germline): MDHEN, SYDVKM.

The CDR3 region has the DNA TGTGCCAGCAGCCAGAGGGACAGAGCCTACGAGCAGTACTTC. Protein: CASSQRDRAYEQYF. This sequence joins TRBV6-5 and TRBJ2-7, with 7 bases that match TRBD1. Germline V gives CDR1 MNHEY, CDR2 SVGAGI. With V trimmed by 6 bases and J by 2 bases, 7 bases remained unmatched. The CDR3 loop spans 14 amino acids.

This clone was seen a few times. V usage is TRBV7-2 and J usage is TRBJ2-7; D is unclear. The V and J ends lost 6 bases and 4 bases respectively, with 16 bases between them. This CDR3 has 14 residues. The germline V gene has CDR1 SGHTA and CDR2 FQGNSA. DNA for the CDR3: TGTGCCAGCAGTTTAAGGGTTGCCAGTTACGAGCAGTACTTC. It specifies CASSLRVASYEQYF. Looking up the rest from reference TRBV7-2 and TRBJ2-7 gives the full variable domain: GAGVSQSPSNKVTEKGKDVELRCDPISGHTALYWYRQSLGQGLEFLIYFQGNSAPDKSGLPSDRFSAERTGGSVSTLTIQRTQQEDSAVYLCASSLRVASYEQYFGPGTRLTVT.

V usage is TRBV28 and J usage is TRBJ2-7; D call uncertain. Trimming pared 2 bases from V and 2 bases from J, leaving 4 bases between. This CDR3 region has 12 residues. Germline V gene sequence: CDR1 MDHEN, CDR2 SYDVKM. The CDR3 DNA reads TGTGCCAGCAGTTTACGGCCCTACGAGCAGTACTTC. It is translated as CASSLRPYEQYF.

J is TRBJ2-7 and V is TRBV15, with D perhaps TRBD2 (6 bases). CDR3 length: 16 amino acids. The germline CDR1 and CDR2 sequences are LNHNV and YYDKDF (reference sequence). The V end was cut by 0 bases, the J end by 0 bases, with 12 bases between. CDR3 sequence (DNA): TGTGCCACCAGCAGAGAAGGACTATCTTACTCCTACGAGCAGTACTTC. Protein: CATSREGLSYSYEQYF.

V gene TRBV4-1 combines with J gene TRBJ2-3; 8 bases are shared with TRBD2. CDR1 is MGHRA, CDR2 YSYEKL, per germline. Trimming removed 1 base from V and 0 bases from J; junction bases left unmatched: 9. The CDR3 spans 18 residues. CDR3 nucleotide sequence: TGCGCCAGCAGCCAAGTAGGTATCAGCGGGGGAAGCACAGATACGCAGTATTTT. It is translated as CASSQVGISGGSTDTQYF.

The V call is TRBV5-6, the J call TRBJ2-2; the match to TRBD2 covers 8 bases. This CDR3 spans 14 amino acids. From germline, CDR1 is SGHDT and CDR2 YYEEEE. Trimming at V came to 3 bases and at J to 5 bases, leaving 3 bases not matched to a gene. The CDR3 coding sequence is TGTGCCAGCAGCTGGGGACTAGAAACCGGGGAGCTGTTTTTT. It yields the protein CASSWGLETGELFF.

The rearrangement links TRBV18 to TRBJ1-1; D unresolved. Trimming removed 3 bases from V and 7 bases from J, with 9 bases in between. This CDR3 is built from 12 residues. Germline lookup yields CDR1 KGHSH and CDR2 LQKENI. Written as DNA, the CDR3 is TGTGCCAGCTCACCCTCCGGGGATGAAGCTTTCTTT. Amino acid sequence: CASSPSGDEAFF. The full variable domain, rest sourced from reference TRBV18 and TRBJ1-1, is NAGVMQNPRHLVRRRGQEARLRCSPMKGHSHVYWYRQLPEEGLKFMVYLQKENIIDESGMPKERFSAEFPKEGPSILRIQQVVRGDSAAYFCASSPSGDEAFFGQGTRLTVV.

The genes are TRBV5-1 and TRBJ2-1; the match to TRBD2 covers 10 bases. The ends lost 5 bases at V and 0 bases at J; junction bases unmatched: 5. The germline CDR1 and CDR2 sequences are SGHRS and YFSETQ. The CDR3 extends over 16 amino acids. CDR3 amino acids: CASRRTSGSSYNEQFF. The DNA of the CDR3 is TGCGCCAGCAGACGGACTAGCGGAAGCTCCTACAATGAGCAGTTCTTC.

The chain employs TRBV11-1 and TRBJ2-3, with 8 bases fitting TRBD2. V shed 2 bases and J 3 bases; nucleotides not matched to a gene: 1. This CDR3 is built from 14 residues. Germline-derived CDR1 and CDR2 are SGHAT and FQDESV (reference sequence). CDR3 sequence (DNA): TGTGCCAGCAGCTTAAGCGGGAGAACAGATACGCAGTATTTT. Translating gives CASSLSGRTDTQYF.

This clone occurred a few times. The genes are TRBV19 and TRBJ2-3; perhaps TRBD1 as D (6 bases). The CDR3 length is 13 residues. Germline V gene data show CDR1 as LNHDA and CDR2 as SQIVND (reference sequence). The V gene lost 8 bases and the J gene lost 4 bases, with 13 bases spanning the gap. This CDR3 reads CASQGGAPDTQYF. CDR3 bases: TGTGCCAGTCAAGGGGGTGCCCCAGATACGCAGTATTTT.

The V and J genes are TRBV5-1 and TRBJ1-6, with D tentatively TRBD1 (6 bases). This CDR3 spans 14 amino acids. Trimming cost V 1 base and J 8 bases, with 10 bases left between them. Germline-derived CDR1 and CDR2 are SGHRS and YFSETQ. The chain's CDR3 is CASSLTGYDSPLHF. In DNA form, the CDR3 reads TGCGCCAGCAGCTTGACAGGGTACGATTCACCCCTCCACTTT. Based on the CDR3 plus reference TRBV5-1 and TRBJ1-6, the full variable domain is KAGVTQTPRYLIKTRGQQVTLSCSPISGHRSVSWYQQTPGQGLQFLFEYFSETQRNKGNFPGRFSGRQFSNSRSEMNVSTLELGDSALYLCASSLTGYDSPLHFGNGTRLTVT.

V is TRBV28 and J is TRBJ2-4, with D possibly being TRBD1 (5 bases). In germline, CDR1 is MDHEN, CDR2 SYDVKM. V was pared by 7 bases and J by 9 bases, with 22 bases between. The CDR3 is 15 residues long. The CDR3 sequence is CASTLAGLTTGIQYF. DNA for the CDR3: TGTGCCAGCACCCTGGCAGGGCTAACGACTGGCATTCAGTACTTC.

The rearrangement links TRBV2 to TRBJ2-6; no definite D call. Germline assignment: CDR1 SNHLY and CDR2 FYNNEI. The V end was cut by 2 bases, the J end by 2 bases, with 4 bases between. The CDR3 length is 14 residues. For the CDR3, the DNA is TGTGCCAGCAGTGAACCGCCTGGGGCCAACGTCCTGACTTTC. It yields the protein CASSEPPGANVLTF.

The rearrangement links TRBV7-9 to TRBJ2-7; 7 bases line up with TRBD1. The CDR3 loop spans 14 amino acids. The J segment lost 3 bases and the V segment lost 2 bases, leaving 4 bases of the junction unmatched. Germline loops: CDR1 SEHNR, CDR2 FQNEAQ (reference sequence). The CDR3 sequence is CASSLTGAIYEQYF. In nucleotides, the CDR3 is TGTGCCAGCAGCTTAACAGGGGCGATCTACGAGCAGTACTTC.

This clone came up once. V gene TRBV5-4 combines with J gene TRBJ2-1; 8 bases are a match to TRBD1. Germline CDR1 and CDR2: SGHNT and YYREEE (reference sequence). J was trimmed by 2 bases and V by 4 bases; bases with no gene match: 17. CDR3 length equals 19 residues. The CDR3 region has the DNA TGTGCCAGCAGCGGAAGCAGGGGGCTAGGCGCGGAGGCCTACAATGAGCAGTTCTTC. Translation: CASSGSRGLGAEAYNEQFF.

This clone was recorded only once. This chain uses TRBV5-6 with TRBJ2-7, with D hard to call. CDR1 is SGHDT, CDR2 YYEEEE, per germline. The CDR3 is 15 residues long. Trimming removed 3 bases from V and 0 bases from J, with 13 bases in between. The CDR3 sequence: CASSSWAQSSYEQYF. The DNA of the CDR3 is TGTGCCAGCAGCTCTTGGGCCCAAAGCTCCTACGAGCAGTACTTC. Full variable domain (outside the CDR3, taken from reference TRBV5-6 and TRBJ2-7): DAGVTQSPTHLIKTRGQQVTLRCSPKSGHDTVSWYQQALGQGPQFIFQYYEEEERQRGNFPDRFSGHQFPNYSSELNVNALLLGDSALYLCASSSWAQSSYEQYFGPGTRLTVT.

This rearrangement joins TRBV23-1 to TRBJ1-3; TRBD1 matches 7 bases. TRBV23-1 is labeled an ORF, and its function is uncertain. The V and J ends lost 6 bases and 0 bases, in that order; junction bases with no gene match: 2. The CDR3 is made up of 14 amino acids. In DNA, the CDR3 is TGCGCCAGCAGGGACAGGACCTCTGGAAACACCATATATTTT. Protein sequence: CASRDRTSGNTIYF.

The chain carries TRBV7-2 and TRBJ2-1, with 10 bases identical to TRBD1. This CDR3 comprises 15 residues. After removal of 5 bases from V and 15 bases from J, the junction contained 16 bases not matched to a gene. Germline loops: CDR1 SGHTA, CDR2 FQGNSA. The CDR3 loop reads CASSPEGTGDEYGFF. The CDR3 region has the DNA TGTGCCAGCAGCCCCGAGGGGACAGGGGATGAATATGGGTTCTTC.

This clone was counted only a few times. This chain joins TRBV9 and TRBJ1-3; TRBD1 might be the D (6 bases). This CDR3 is 14 amino acids long. Germline V gives CDR1 SGDLS, CDR2 YYNGEE. Trimming pared 1 base from V and 4 bases from J, leaving 9 bases between. Here the CDR3 DNA reads TGTGCCAGCAGCGTAAGACAGGAAGGAAACACCATATATTTT. Its protein product is CASSVRQEGNTIYF. Full variable domain (missing parts from reference TRBV9 and TRBJ1-3): DSGVTQTPKHLITATGQRVTLRCSPRSGDLSVYWYQQSLDQGLQFLIQYYNGEERAKGNILERFSAQQFPDLHSELNLSSLELGDSALYFCASSVRQEGNTIYFGEGSWLTVV.

The CDR3 bases are TGTGCCACCGACCTGGGGGGTTTGGGCTACACCTTC. Encoded protein: CATDLGGLGYTF. The rearrangement links TRBV7-9 to TRBJ1-2, with a possible D match to TRBD1 (5 bases). The length of the CDR3 is 12 residues. CDR1 is SEHNR, CDR2 FQNEAQ, per germline (reference sequence). The V and J ends lost 10 bases and 8 bases respectively, with 17 bases between them.